Detailed here is one TCR beta chain. Its cognate antigen is unknown. CDR3 length equals 16 residues. Germline assignment: CDR1 KGHSH and CDR2 LQKENI. Trimming cost V 0 bases and J 6 bases; bases outside gene matches: 8. TCRdb keeps only in-frame clones here, not all; method: immunoSEQ multiplex PCR. The table shows 150,000 to 200,000 clones, with roughly 92% occurring only once. The sample comes from a study of T cell responses to AZD1222 COVID-19 vaccine. Turning to the study itself: Second doses were pooled across both intervals (about 4 or about 12 weeks). Findings and caveats of the study: Increases in Spike-specific TCR breadth and depth were seen after two AZD1222 doses. Unmutated variant regions are reportedly the target of nearly half of TCRs that are spike-specific. Donors in the cohort were predominantly white British and more often female, and clonal diversity was possibly underestimated.

This chain uses TRBV18 with TRBJ2-1, with 7 bases that match TRBD1. This material consisted of peripheral blood, taken on day 0 of AZD1222 vaccination. The sequence was obtained from an adult in good health. This chain's CDR3 is CASSPPRTGPTNEQFF. The CDR3 DNA reads TGTGCCAGCTCACCACCGAGGACAGGCCCCACCAATGAGCAGTTCTTC.